The 29 T cell receptor beta chains in this list originate from one sample, sequenced in a study of shared clonotypes between healthy human individuals. The table came from immunoSEQ multiplex PCR; TCRdb's copy has only in-frame clones and leaves some out. The table lists under 650,000 clones, around 96% of them singletons. The specimen sequenced was naive CD4+ T cells sorted from blood. Subset: CD45RA+ positively selected. Receptors originate from a woman in her 30s in good health.

CDR3 coding DNA: TGTGCCAGTAGTATAGGGCCGAAGATCGGACTAGCGGGAGTCGAGCAGTACTTC. The encoded protein is CASSIGPKIGLAGVEQYF. The V call is TRBV19, the J call TRBJ2-7; TRBD2 matches at 13 bases. The CDR3 has 18 residues. V was clipped by 1 base and J by 6 bases; unmatched bases: 12. Germline values: CDR1 LNHDA, CDR2 SQIVND (reference sequence).

The V call is TRBV6-5, the J call TRBJ1-2, with D maybe TRBD1 (5 bases). CDR3 length: 16 residues. The germline V gene encodes CDR1 MNHEY and CDR2 SVGAGI. Trimming stripped 2 bases from V and 4 bases from J, with 17 bases between. This chain's CDR3 is CASSYADKRELYGYTF. The CDR3 DNA is TGTGCCAGCAGTTACGCGGACAAGAGGGAACTCTATGGCTACACCTTC.

The chain uses TRBV11-2 and TRBJ2-5; a possible D gene is TRBD2 (5 bases). CDR3 length: 14 amino acids. Trimming stripped 5 bases from V and 2 bases from J, with 12 bases between. Germline assignment: CDR1 SGHAT and CDR2 FQNNGV. DNA for the CDR3: TGTGCCAGCAGCCCGACGGGGTGGCAAGAGACCCAGTACTTC. Translated: CASSPTGWQETQYF. Drawing the rest from reference TRBV11-2 and TRBJ2-5, the complete variable domain is EAGVAQSPRYKIIEKRQSVAFWCNPISGHATLYWYQQILGQGPKLLIQFQNNGVVDDSQLPKDRFSAERLKGVDSTLKIQPAKLEDSAVYLCASSPTGWQETQYFGPGTRLLVL.

The chain carries TRBV21-1 and TRBJ2-7; TRBD1 reflects the table's D call only, with no check against the DNA. TRBV21-1 has pseudogene status. This CDR3 is 13 amino acids long. CDR3 protein: CASPGTASYEQYF. The CDR3 DNA is TGTGCCAGCCCCGGGACAGCTAGCTACGAGCAGTACTTC.

The chain is built from TRBV30 and TRBJ1-1; possible D gene TRBD1, 5 bases. Germline V lookup: CDR1 GTSNPN, CDR2 SVGIG (reference sequence). This CDR3 is built from 13 residues. Deletions cut 0 bases from V and 4 bases from J, with 9 bases between. The CDR3 coding sequence is TGTGCCTGGAGTGTCGGGGGTAGCACTGAAGCTTTCTTT. As protein: CAWSVGGSTEAFF.

The chain joins TRBV6-4 to TRBJ2-6; D is uncertain. CDR1 MRHNA and CDR2 SNTAGT come from the germline V gene. The CDR3 is 14 residues long. Trimming pared 4 bases from V and 0 bases from J, leaving 4 bases between. CDR3 in amino acids: CASSALSGANVLTF. CDR3 nucleotide sequence: TGTGCCAGCAGTGCCCTCTCTGGGGCCAACGTCCTGACTTTC.

The V call is TRBV10-3, the J call TRBJ1-5; 8 nucleotides agree with TRBD1. This CDR3 has 14 residues. In germline, CDR1 is ENHRY, CDR2 SYGVKD. V shed 5 bases, J shed 2 bases, and the junction held 2 bases outside the gene matches. In DNA, the CDR3 is TGTGCCATCAGTCAGGACAGGGGCAATCAGCCCCAGCATTTT. This translates into CAISQDRGNQPQHF.

The gene calls are TRBV28 and TRBJ1-5; TRBD1 matches at 9 bases. Germline lookup yields CDR1 MDHEN and CDR2 SYDVKM. With V trimmed by 8 bases and J by 0 bases, 8 bases remained unmatched. This CDR3 region has 16 residues. DNA of the CDR3: TGTGCCAGCGGTAACAGGGGGCCTTATAGCAATCAGCCCCAGCATTTT. Translation: CASGNRGPYSNQPQHF.

The gene calls are TRBV6-1 and TRBJ2-7, with TRBD1 matching over 9 bases. Germline V gene data show CDR1 as MNHNS and CDR2 as SASEGT. The CDR3 length is 13 residues. V shed 7 bases and J 5 bases; nucleotides not matched to a gene: 6. CDR3 region: CASTNRDRDEQYF. In nucleotides, the CDR3 is TGTGCCAGCACCAACCGGGACAGGGACGAGCAGTACTTC.

The J gene is TRBJ1-1, the V gene TRBV4-1; no definite D call. The CDR3 contains 13 residues. Germline loops: CDR1 MGHRA, CDR2 YSYEKL. V dropped 1 base and J dropped 8 bases, with 11 bases sitting between them. The CDR3 DNA is TGCGCCAGCAGCCAAGTACTTCATGGGGAAGCTTTCTTT. It is translated as CASSQVLHGEAFF.

The V and J genes are TRBV6-5 and TRBJ1-4, with TRBD1 matching 7 bases. The CDR3 length is 16 residues. The V gene's germline CDR1 is MNHEY and CDR2 SVGAGI. V was pared by 0 bases and J by 7 bases, with 8 bases of the junction left unmatched. The CDR3 DNA reads TGTGCCAGCAGTTACTCAAGGGGGCGCCGCGGTGAAAAACTGTTTTTT. Translated: CASSYSRGRRGEKLFF.

The rearrangement joins TRBV28 to TRBJ2-3; D tentatively reads TRBD1 or TRBD2 (5 bases each). CDR3 size: 14 residues. Germline values: CDR1 MDHEN, CDR2 SYDVKM. Trimming pared 6 bases from V and 5 bases from J, leaving 15 bases between. As DNA, the CDR3 is TGTGCCAGCAGATCCGGGACGGTGTTAGATACGCAGTATTTT. This encodes CASRSGTVLDTQYF. The variable domain in full, completed from reference TRBV28 and TRBJ2-3, reads DVKVTQSSRYLVKRTGEKVFLECVQDMDHENMFWYRQDPGLGLRLIYFSYDVKMKEKGDIPEGYSVSREKKERFSLILESASTNQTSMYLCASRSGTVLDTQYFGPGTRLTVL.

The gene calls are TRBV2 and TRBJ1-1; 9 nucleotides match TRBD1. CDR3 length: 15 residues. V shed 3 bases and J 4 bases; nucleotides not matched to a gene: 6. CDR1 and CDR2 from the germline V gene are SNHLY and FYNNEI. CDR3 coding DNA: TGTGCCAGCAGTGAGGACAGGGGAGTCGGCACTGAAGCTTTCTTT. Its protein product is CASSEDRGVGTEAFF.

This clone was found once. This chain connects TRBV27 to TRBJ1-5, with D possibly being TRBD1 (5 bases). CDR3 length: 16 amino acids. Trimming took 2 bases from V and 2 from J, leaving 13 bases between them. Germline V gene data show CDR1 as MNHEY and CDR2 as SMNVEV (reference sequence). The CDR3 DNA reads TGTGCCAGCAGTTTAAACGGCAGGGAGGGCAATCAGCCCCAGCATTTT. Its protein product is CASSLNGREGNQPQHF.

The gene calls are TRBV12-5 and TRBJ1-2, with 10 bases aligning to TRBD1. The CDR3 is 14 amino acids. Germline lookup yields CDR1 LGHNT and CDR2 FRNRAP. V lost 6 bases and J lost 9; bases outside the gene matches: 10. The CDR3 coding sequence is TGTGCTAGTGGCCTGACAGGGGGCGAGAGGAGCTACACCTTC. It is translated as CASGLTGGERSYTF.

The gene calls are TRBV7-9 and TRBJ1-1, with D unclear. This CDR3 region has 16 residues. The V gene's germline CDR1 is SEHNR and CDR2 FQNEAQ (reference sequence). Trimming stripped 7 bases from V and 3 bases from J, with 21 bases between. The CDR3 here is CASTPGPSLVDTEAFF. CDR3 DNA sequence: TGTGCCAGCACCCCCGGGCCATCCTTAGTCGACACTGAAGCTTTCTTT.

V usage is TRBV30 and J usage is TRBJ1-1; 8 positions agree with TRBD1. The CDR3 extends over 13 amino acids. Per the germline V gene, CDR1 is GTSNPN and CDR2 is SVGIG (reference sequence). Germline trimming cut 5 bases from V and 5 bases from J; bases unmatched to any gene: 7. CDR3 bases: TGTGCCTGGGGACAGGGACTGGTAACTGAAGCTTTCTTT. The encoded protein is CAWGQGLVTEAFF.

Notes on this clone: The same CDR3 can be traced to other DNA sequences in this sample. This sequence joins TRBV5-4 and TRBJ2-5; D is uncertain. CDR1 is SGHNT, CDR2 YYREEE, per germline (reference sequence). The V end was cut by 0 bases, the J end by 3 bases, with 6 bases between. This CDR3 comprises 13 residues. The chain's CDR3 is CASSLVSEETQYF. The CDR3 DNA reads as TGTGCCAGCAGCTTGGTCAGCGAAGAGACCCAGTACTTC.

The chain links TRBV5-4 to TRBJ2-1; no reliable D call. Germline loops: CDR1 SGHNT, CDR2 YYREEE (reference sequence). The CDR3 spans 15 residues. Trimming shortened V by 6 bases and J by 0 bases, and 13 bases separated the two germline ends. The CDR3 sequence is CASTPGGSSYNEQFF. The CDR3 nucleotides are TGTGCCAGCACCCCAGGCGGAAGCTCCTACAATGAGCAGTTCTTC.

The chain joins TRBV30 to TRBJ2-1; possibly TRBD2 for D (5 bases). Germline CDR1 reads GTSNPN; CDR2 reads SVGIG (reference sequence). The V end was cut by 5 bases, the J end by 9 bases, with 17 bases between. The CDR3 contains 13 residues. DNA for the CDR3: TGTGCCTGGTCCTCAATGGGAGATGGTGAGCAGTTCTTC. Translating gives CAWSSMGDGEQFF. The complete variable domain, with remaining parts taken from reference TRBV30 and TRBJ2-1, reads SQTIHQWPATLVQPVGSPLSLECTVEGTSNPNLYWYRQAAGRGLQLLFYSVGIGQISSEVPQNLSASRPQDRQFILSSKKLLLSDSGFYLCAWSSMGDGEQFFGPGTRLTVL.

The chain combines TRBV27 with TRBJ1-1; D unresolved. Trimming cost V 6 bases and J 1 base, with 15 bases left between them. In germline, CDR1 is MNHEY, CDR2 SMNVEV (reference sequence). This CDR3 is 15 amino acids long. CDR3 nucleotides: TGTGCCAGCAGCTCAAGAGGTTTGGGGAACACTGAAGCTTTCTTT. Amino acids: CASSSRGLGNTEAFF.

V is TRBV9 and J is TRBJ2-5; 7 bases match TRBD2. V lost 4 bases and J lost 1; bases outside the gene matches: 4. The germline CDR1 and CDR2 sequences are SGDLS and YYNGEE. The CDR3 contains 14 residues. CDR3 protein: CASSPGGRQETQYF. CDR3 DNA: TGTGCCAGCAGCCCGGGGGGACGCCAAGAGACCCAGTACTTC.

The genes are TRBV19 and TRBJ2-1; weak D call: TRBD1 (5 bases). The CDR3 runs 11 residues. Trimming removed 5 bases from V and 10 bases from J, with 9 bases in between. CDR1 and CDR2 (germline): LNHDA, SQIVND (reference sequence). The DNA of the CDR3 is TGTGCCAGTAGTGTACAGGCGGAGCAGTTCTTC. This translates into CASSVQAEQFF.

The rearrangement uses TRBV6-5 and TRBJ2-7, with 8 bases that match TRBD1. Germline values: CDR1 MNHEY, CDR2 SVGAGI. The CDR3 length is 16 residues. V dropped 2 bases and J dropped 2; count of bases not matched to a gene: 8. In DNA form, the CDR3 reads TGTGCCAGCAGTTACCTCAGGGGGCCGCAAGCCTACGAGCAGTACTTC. Its protein is CASSYLRGPQAYEQYF.

The chain is built from TRBV2 and TRBJ2-4; TRBD2 aligns across 9 bases. Losses at the gene ends were 6 bases for V and 8 bases for J; bases not matched to a gene: 5. CDR3 size: 13 residues. Germline V gene lookup returns CDR1 SNHLY and CDR2 FYNNEI. CDR3 nucleotide sequence: TGTGCCAGCAGGTCTAGCGGGATAGACATTCAGTACTTC. This translates into CASRSSGIDIQYF.

The J gene is TRBJ2-7, the V gene TRBV5-1; TRBD2 aligns across 10 bases. Trimming cost V 3 bases and J 0 bases; bases outside gene matches: 15. Per germline, CDR1 SGHRS and CDR2 YFSETQ. This CDR3 has 19 amino acids. This chain's CDR3 is CASSSMDLAGVTYSYEQYF. CDR3 nucleotide sequence: TGCGCCAGCAGCTCGATGGACCTAGCGGGAGTCACTTACTCCTACGAGCAGTACTTC.

This chain connects TRBV7-6 to TRBJ2-3; no firm D call. Germline CDR1 and CDR2: SGHVS and FNYEAQ. Trimming stripped 3 bases from V and 2 bases from J, with 0 bases between. The CDR3 runs 11 residues. The CDR3 loop reads CASSFTDTQYF. As DNA, the CDR3 is TGTGCCAGCAGCTTCACAGATACGCAGTATTTT.

Regarding this clone: Distinct nucleotide sequences in the sample also encode this CDR3. The chain uses TRBV5-1 and TRBJ2-1; 10 bases are shared with TRBD1. The CDR3 is 12 residues long. Germline V gene lookup returns CDR1 SGHRS and CDR2 YFSETQ. V trimming: 3 bases; J trimming: 9 bases; junction bases outside the gene matches: 0. The CDR3 loop reads CASSWDRGEQFF. CDR3 bases: TGCGCCAGCAGCTGGGACAGGGGTGAGCAGTTCTTC.

This rearrangement joins TRBV5-1 to TRBJ2-7, with no clear D. V dropped 0 bases and J dropped 1 base, with 17 bases sitting between them. CDR1 is SGHRS, CDR2 YFSETQ, per germline. This CDR3 region has 17 residues. CDR3 nucleotide sequence: TGCGCCAGCAGCTTGGGATTACAGCACCCGAAGTCCTACGAGCAGTACTTC. Its protein is CASSLGLQHPKSYEQYF.